This TCR beta chain is drawn from a study of blood T cell repertoires in COVID-19 (dated by TCRdb to the early 2020s). Concerning the study at large: Samples covering the acute and convalescent phases of COVID-19 were provided by collaborators in the United States, Italy and Spain. Nearly every sample came with metadata listing a de-identified subject ID, COVID-19 status, age in years and sex. The prospective study material was composed of cDNA or gDNA derived from T cells, B-cell-depleted T cells, or PBMCs. The samples were drawn from two sources: the first 160 participants of the ongoing ImmuneRACE study, and over 1,000 subjects contributed by 6 global collaborators. The repertoires were made available in a free public database intended to serve as a resource for research on the immune response to SARS-CoV-2. HLA class I and class II types, where available, came from metadata supplied by the sample provider rather than from assay-based typing. Deeply sampled blood TCRbeta repertoires from subjects exposed to, actively infected with, or recovered from COVID-19 were included in the dataset.

Study-wide conclusions, independent of this receptor: Clinical and demographic metadata were provided uncurated, with the amount varying by source and participant.

The CDR3 spans 16 residues, from the cysteine through the phenylalanine. The only DNA kept is the CDR3, 48 bases in frame from the first base. In the germline V gene, CDR1 corresponds to SGHDT and CDR2 to YYEEEE. This clone showed up just a few times. Its recognized antigen is unknown. A read error may produce the germline difference seen at one junction end. TCRbeta CDR3 regions were amplified from genomic DNA by means of the immunoSEQ Assay, a bias-controlled multiplex PCR. In the source study's methods: The number of nucleated cells in each sample was estimated by amplification of reference gene primers within the assay. To quantify the absolute abundance of each unique TCRbeta CDR3 rearrangement, sequence reads were collapsed and filtered. For each sample, productive Simpson clonality was calculated as the square root of Simpson's diversity index across productive rearrangements. Drawn from immuneACCESS, this table holds only the in-frame rearrangements with V and J called that TCRdb kept. Clones are partly lost; checked studies trace under half to an unresolved V gene and leave the rest unexplained. That table furnishes V, J and clone size, whereas the DNA furnished D and trimming. This sample has hundreds of thousands of clones in its table, and about 83% of those were observed once. The ten biggest clones cover about 1.3% of the sample.

At one collaborating source in Seattle, patients were enrolled during active infection and were followed longitudinally through the course of disease. Collaborating institutions collected whole blood in K2EDTA tubes following their own protocols. For TCRbeta analysis, collaborators shipped samples as frozen whole blood, isolated PBMCs, or DNA extracted from either of those sample types. This receptor was identified in a woman in her 30s with COVID-19, enrolled during active disease. The chain is assembled from TRBV5-6 and TRBJ1-3, with 7 junctional bases fitting TRBD1. Specimen: peripheral blood. CDR3 protein: CASSLPRQGPGNTIYF. The DNA sequence follows: TGTGCCAGCAGCCTCCCGAGACAGGGACCTGGGAACACCATATATTTT.